These T cell receptor beta chains were read from a single sample in a study of cytomegalovirus exposure and HLA in healthy donors. Clones were read by immunoSEQ multiplex PCR, and TCRdb kept only the in-frame ones, dropping some. Here the sample spans 150,000 to 200,000 clones, about 89% being singletons. Material: PBMCs. The receptor set was obtained from a man younger than 35 in good health and CMV-seropositive. The CDR3 runs from the conserved cysteine through the conserved F or W. The size field is filled for only some rows; it gives once, few, many or a size class.

J,size,V,CDR3
TRBJ1-2,.,TRBV9,CASSPSGQANYGYTF
TRBJ2-1,.,TRBV29-1,CSGGSSYNEQFF
TRBJ1-2,.,TRBV9,CASSGTEYGYTF
TRBJ1-6,.,TRBV7-9,CASSPRGGDSPLHF
TRBJ2-1,.,TRBV15,CATSRDVGTSGNEQFF
TRBJ2-1,once,TRBV5-4,CASSLDWLAGNEQFF
TRBJ2-7,.,TRBV12-5,CASGPILSAGGPIGGEQYF
TRBJ2-1,.,TRBV6-1,CASSEARRGSFRRTGEQFF
TRBJ1-1,few,TRBV7-8,CASSHNEAEAFF
TRBJ1-5,.,TRBV18,CASSTRQNQPQHF
TRBJ2-7,.,TRBV6-5,CASSQEREQTYEQYF
TRBJ2-7,.,TRBV20-1,CSPFTGQYF
TRBJ2-2,.,TRBV9,CASSVTPRTSGAAGELFF
TRBJ1-1,.,TRBV6-4,CASSLTANTEAFF
TRBJ1-5,.,TRBV6-4,CASSEWFGQNQPQHF
TRBJ1-1,.,TRBV12-5,CASGLMGGRTEAFF
TRBJ2-1,.,TRBV18,CASSQETSRSEQFF
TRBJ2-7,.,TRBV7-2,CASSLAGTGDVYEQYF
TRBJ1-5,.,TRBV6-1,CASSEGPRGNQPQHF
TRBJ1-2,.,TRBV7-9,CASREPGLAGVIGYTF
TRBJ1-1,few,TRBV29-1,CSVVGHLARDTEAFF
TRBJ2-3,.,TRBV5-1,CASTRDRGTDTQYF
TRBJ2-1,.,TRBV27,CASARLWRSYNEQFF
TRBJ1-1,.,TRBV9,CASSVLKAVDTEAFF
TRBJ2-1,.,TRBV6-5,CASSPGQVLYNEQFF
TRBJ1-2,.,TRBV15,CATSRDLGLRGGRDGYTF
TRBJ1-2,.,TRBV6-6,CASSYQSRGYGYTF
TRBJ2-1,.,TRBV7-9,CASSFAGEYEQFF
TRBJ1-2,.,TRBV6-4,CASSDQGGGTYGYTF
TRBJ1-1,.,TRBV4-2,CASSQGGKGAQDTEAFF